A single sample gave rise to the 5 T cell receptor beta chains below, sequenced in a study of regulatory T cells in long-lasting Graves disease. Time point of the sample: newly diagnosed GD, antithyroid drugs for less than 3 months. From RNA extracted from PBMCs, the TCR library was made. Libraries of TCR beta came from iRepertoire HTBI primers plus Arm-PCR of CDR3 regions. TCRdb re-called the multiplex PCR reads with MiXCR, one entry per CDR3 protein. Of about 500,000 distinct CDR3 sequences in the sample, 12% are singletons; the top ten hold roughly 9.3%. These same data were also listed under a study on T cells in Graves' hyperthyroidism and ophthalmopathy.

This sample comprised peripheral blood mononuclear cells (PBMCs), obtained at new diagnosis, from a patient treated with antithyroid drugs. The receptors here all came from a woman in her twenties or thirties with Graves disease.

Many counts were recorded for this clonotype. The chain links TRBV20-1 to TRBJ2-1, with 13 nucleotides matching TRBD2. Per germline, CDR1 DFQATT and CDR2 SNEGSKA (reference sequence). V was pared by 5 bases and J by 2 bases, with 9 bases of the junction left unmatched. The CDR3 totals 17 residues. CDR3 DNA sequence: TGCAGTGCTTGGACTAGCGGGAGTAAGGGAGCCTACAATGAGCAGTTCTTC. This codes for CSAWTSGSKGAYNEQFF.

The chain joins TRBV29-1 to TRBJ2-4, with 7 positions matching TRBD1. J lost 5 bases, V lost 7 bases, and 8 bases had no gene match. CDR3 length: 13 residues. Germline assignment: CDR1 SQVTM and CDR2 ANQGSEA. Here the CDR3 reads CSDPGGLQNIQYF. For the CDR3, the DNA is TGCAGCGACCCAGGGGGTCTCCAAAACATTCAGTACTTC.

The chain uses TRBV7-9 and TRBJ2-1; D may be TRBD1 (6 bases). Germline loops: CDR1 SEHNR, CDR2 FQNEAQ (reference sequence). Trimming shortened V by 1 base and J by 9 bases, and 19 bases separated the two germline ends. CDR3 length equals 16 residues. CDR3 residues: CASSLVWATIGGEQFF. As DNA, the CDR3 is TGTGCCAGCAGCTTAGTTTGGGCGACGATAGGGGGTGAGCAGTTCTTC.

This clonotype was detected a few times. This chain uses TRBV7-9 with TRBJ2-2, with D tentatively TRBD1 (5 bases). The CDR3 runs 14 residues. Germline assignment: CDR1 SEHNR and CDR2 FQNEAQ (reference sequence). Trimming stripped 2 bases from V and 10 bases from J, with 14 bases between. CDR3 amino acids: CASSLLPDSQELFF. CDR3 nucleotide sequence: TGTGCCAGCAGCTTACTCCCAGACAGCCAGGAGCTGTTTTTT.

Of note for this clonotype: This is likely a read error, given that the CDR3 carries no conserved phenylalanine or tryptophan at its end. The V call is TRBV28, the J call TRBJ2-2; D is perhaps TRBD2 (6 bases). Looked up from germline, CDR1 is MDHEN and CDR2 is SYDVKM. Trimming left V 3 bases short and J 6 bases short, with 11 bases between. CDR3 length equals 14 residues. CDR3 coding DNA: TGTGCCAGCAGTTTTGGGGGAGGCGCCGGGGAGCTGTTTCTT. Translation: CASSFGGGAGELFL.